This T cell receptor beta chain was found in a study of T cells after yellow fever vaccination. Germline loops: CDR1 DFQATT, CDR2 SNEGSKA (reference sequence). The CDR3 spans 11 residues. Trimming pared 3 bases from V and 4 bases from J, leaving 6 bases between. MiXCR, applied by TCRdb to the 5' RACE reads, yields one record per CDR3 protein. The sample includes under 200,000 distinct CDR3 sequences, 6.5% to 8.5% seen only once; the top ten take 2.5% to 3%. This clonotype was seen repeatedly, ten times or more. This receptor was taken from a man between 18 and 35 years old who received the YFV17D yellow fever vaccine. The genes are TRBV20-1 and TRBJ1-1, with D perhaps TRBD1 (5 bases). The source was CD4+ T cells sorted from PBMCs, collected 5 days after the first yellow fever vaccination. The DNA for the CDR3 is TGCAGTGCTAGGGGGGGCACTGAAGCTTTCTTT. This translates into CSARGGTEAFF.